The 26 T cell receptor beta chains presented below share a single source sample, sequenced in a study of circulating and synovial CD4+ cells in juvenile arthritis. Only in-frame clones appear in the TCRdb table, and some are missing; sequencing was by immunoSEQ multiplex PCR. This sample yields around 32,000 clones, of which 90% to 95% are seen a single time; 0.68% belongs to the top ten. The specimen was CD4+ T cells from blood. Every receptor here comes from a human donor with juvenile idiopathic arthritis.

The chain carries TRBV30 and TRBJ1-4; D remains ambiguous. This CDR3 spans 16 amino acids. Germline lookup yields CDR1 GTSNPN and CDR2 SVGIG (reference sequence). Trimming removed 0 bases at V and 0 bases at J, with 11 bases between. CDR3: CAWSVARTSTNEKLFF. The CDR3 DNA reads TGTGCCTGGAGTGTGGCCAGGACTTCAACTAATGAAAAACTGTTTTTT.

The CDR3 nucleotides read TGTGCCATCAGTGGGGCTGGGGATACGCAGTATTTT. Translating gives CAISGAGDTQYF. The chain combines TRBV10-3 with TRBJ2-3, with D unclear. Trimming cost V 4 bases and J 6 bases, with 8 bases left between them. Germline V lookup: CDR1 ENHRY, CDR2 SYGVKD. The CDR3 is made up of 12 amino acids.

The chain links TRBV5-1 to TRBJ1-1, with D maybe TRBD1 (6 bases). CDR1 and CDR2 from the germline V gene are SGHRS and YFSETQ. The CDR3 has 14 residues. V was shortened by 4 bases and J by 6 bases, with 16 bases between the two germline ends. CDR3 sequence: CASSSMTGGPEAFF. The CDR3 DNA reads TGCGCCAGCAGCAGTATGACAGGTGGACCTGAAGCTTTCTTT.

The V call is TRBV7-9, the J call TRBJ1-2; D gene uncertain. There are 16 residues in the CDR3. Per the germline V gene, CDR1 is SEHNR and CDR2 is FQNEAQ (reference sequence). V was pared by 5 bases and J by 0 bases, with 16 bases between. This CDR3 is CASSPPQNLPNYGYTF. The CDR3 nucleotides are TGTGCCAGCAGCCCCCCTCAGAACCTTCCTAACTATGGCTACACCTTC. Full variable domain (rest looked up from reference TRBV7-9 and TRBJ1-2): DTGVSQNPRHKITKRGQNVTFRCDPISEHNRLYWYRQTLGQGPEFLTYFQNEAQLEKSRLLSDRFSAERPKGSFSTLEIQRTEQGDSAMYLCASSPPQNLPNYGYTFGSGTRLTVV.

CDR3 nucleotides: TGTGCCACCAGCAGAGGAAGCAACAATGAGCAGTTCTTC. Its protein is CATSRGSNNEQFF. The J gene is TRBJ2-1, the V gene TRBV15; D uncertain. Trimming left V 1 base short and J 5 bases short, with 6 bases between. The CDR3 has 13 residues. CDR1 and CDR2 from the germline V gene are LNHNV and YYDKDF (reference sequence).

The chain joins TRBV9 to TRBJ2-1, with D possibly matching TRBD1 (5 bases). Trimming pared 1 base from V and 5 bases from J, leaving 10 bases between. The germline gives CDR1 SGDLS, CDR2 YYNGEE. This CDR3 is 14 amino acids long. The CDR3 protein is CASSVQGWHNEQFF. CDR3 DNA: TGTGCCAGCAGCGTACAGGGTTGGCACAATGAGCAGTTCTTC.

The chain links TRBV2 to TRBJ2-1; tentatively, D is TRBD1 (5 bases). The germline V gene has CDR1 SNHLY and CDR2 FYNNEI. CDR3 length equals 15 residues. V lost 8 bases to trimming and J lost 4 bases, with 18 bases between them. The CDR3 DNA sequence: TGTGCCAGCCCCCAGGACACTACCCCTTACAATGAGCAGTTCTTC. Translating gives CASPQDTTPYNEQFF. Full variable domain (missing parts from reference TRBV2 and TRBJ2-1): EPEVTQTPSHQVTQMGQEVILRCVPISNHLYFYWYRQILGQKVEFLVSFYNNEISEKSEIFDDQFSVERPDGSNFTLKIRSTKLEDSAMYFCASPQDTTPYNEQFFGPGTRLTVL.

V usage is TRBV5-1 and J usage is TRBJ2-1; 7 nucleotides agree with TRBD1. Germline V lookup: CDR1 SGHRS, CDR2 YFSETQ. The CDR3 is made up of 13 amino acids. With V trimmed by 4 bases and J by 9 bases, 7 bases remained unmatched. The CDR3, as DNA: TGCGCCAGCAGCGGGAAGGGGGCAGGTGAGCAGTTCTTC. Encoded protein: CASSGKGAGEQFF.

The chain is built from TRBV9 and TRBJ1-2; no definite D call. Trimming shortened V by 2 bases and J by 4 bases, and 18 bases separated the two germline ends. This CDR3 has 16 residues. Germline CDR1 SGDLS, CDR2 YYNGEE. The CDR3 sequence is CASSVTSPEEGYGYTF. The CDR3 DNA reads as TGTGCCAGCAGCGTTACATCACCCGAAGAGGGCTATGGCTACACCTTC.

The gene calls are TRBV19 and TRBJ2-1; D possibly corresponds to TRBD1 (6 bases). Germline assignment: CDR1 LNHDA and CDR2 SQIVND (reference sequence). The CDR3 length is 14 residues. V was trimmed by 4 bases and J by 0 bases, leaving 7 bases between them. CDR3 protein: CASSTGDSYNEQFF. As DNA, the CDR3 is TGTGCCAGTAGTACAGGGGACTCCTACAATGAGCAGTTCTTC.

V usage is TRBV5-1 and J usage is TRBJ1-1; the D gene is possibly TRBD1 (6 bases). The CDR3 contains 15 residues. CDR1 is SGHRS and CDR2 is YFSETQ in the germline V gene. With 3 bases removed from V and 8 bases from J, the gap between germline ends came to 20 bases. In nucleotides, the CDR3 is TGCGCCAGCAGCTCCCTGGGGACAAGCCCGGCCGAAGCTTTCTTT. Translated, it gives CASSSLGTSPAEAFF.

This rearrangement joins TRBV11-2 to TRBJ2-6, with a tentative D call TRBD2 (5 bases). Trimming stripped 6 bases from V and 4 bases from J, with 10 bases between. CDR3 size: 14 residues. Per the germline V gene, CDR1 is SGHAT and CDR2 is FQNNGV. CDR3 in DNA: TGTGCCAGCAGAGGGAGCACCGGGGCCAACGTCCTGACTTTC. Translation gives CASRGSTGANVLTF.

CDR3 coding DNA: TGTGCCAGCAGTTTACCACAGGGTGTGGATGGCTACACCTTC. It codes for CASSLPQGVDGYTF. The genes are TRBV28 and TRBJ1-2; weak D call: TRBD1 (6 bases). This CDR3 spans 14 amino acids. Per the germline V gene, CDR1 is MDHEN and CDR2 is SYDVKM. V shed 2 bases and J shed 6 bases, with 13 bases lying between them.

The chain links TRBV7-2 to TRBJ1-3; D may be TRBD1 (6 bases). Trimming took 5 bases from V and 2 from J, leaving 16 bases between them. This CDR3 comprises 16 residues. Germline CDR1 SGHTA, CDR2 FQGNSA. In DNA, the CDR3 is TGTGCCAGCAGCCCCTCCGGGGGGGCTACTGGAAACACCATATATTTT. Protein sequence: CASSPSGGATGNTIYF.

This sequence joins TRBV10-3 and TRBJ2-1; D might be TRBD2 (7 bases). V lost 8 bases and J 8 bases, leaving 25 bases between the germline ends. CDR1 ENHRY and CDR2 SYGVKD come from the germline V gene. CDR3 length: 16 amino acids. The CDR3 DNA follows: TGTGCCATCCTTAAGGGGGGGATAACGGAGGGGTATGAGCAGTTCTTC. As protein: CAILKGGITEGYEQFF.

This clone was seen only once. The CDR3 loop is CASSRETGEGWDTQYF. The DNA for the CDR3 is TGTGCCAGCAGCAGAGAGACAGGGGAGGGATGGGATACGCAGTATTTT. This rearrangement joins TRBV5-6 to TRBJ2-3; D possibly corresponds to TRBD1 (8 bases). The germline V gene has CDR1 SGHDT and CDR2 YYEEEE. Trimming took 4 bases from V and 6 from J, leaving 21 bases between them. The CDR3 has 16 amino acids.

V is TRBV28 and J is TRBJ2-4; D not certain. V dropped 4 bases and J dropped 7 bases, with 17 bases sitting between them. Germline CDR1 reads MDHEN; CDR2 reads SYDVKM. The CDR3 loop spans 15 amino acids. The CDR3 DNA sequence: TGTGCCAGCAGTTACTTAGGTCCGGGTGAGAACATTCAGTACTTC. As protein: CASSYLGPGENIQYF.

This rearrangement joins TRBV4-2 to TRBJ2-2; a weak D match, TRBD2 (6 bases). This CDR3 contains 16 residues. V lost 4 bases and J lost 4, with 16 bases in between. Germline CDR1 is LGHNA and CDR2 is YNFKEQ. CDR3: CASSRIDRLGTGELFF. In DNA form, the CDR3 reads TGTGCCAGCAGCCGGATAGACAGACTAGGCACCGGGGAGCTGTTTTTT.

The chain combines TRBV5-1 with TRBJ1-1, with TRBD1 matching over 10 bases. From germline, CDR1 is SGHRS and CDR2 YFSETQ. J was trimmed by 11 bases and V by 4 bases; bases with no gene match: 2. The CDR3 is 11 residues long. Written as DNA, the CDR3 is TGCGCCAGCAGCGGACAGGGGGTGGCTTTCTTT. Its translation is CASSGQGVAFF.

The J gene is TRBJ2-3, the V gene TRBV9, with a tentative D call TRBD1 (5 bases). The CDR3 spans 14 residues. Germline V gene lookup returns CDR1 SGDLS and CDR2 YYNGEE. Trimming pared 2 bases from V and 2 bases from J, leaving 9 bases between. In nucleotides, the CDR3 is TGTGCCAGCAGCGTCGGCAGGGACACAGATACGCAGTATTTT. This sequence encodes CASSVGRDTDTQYF.

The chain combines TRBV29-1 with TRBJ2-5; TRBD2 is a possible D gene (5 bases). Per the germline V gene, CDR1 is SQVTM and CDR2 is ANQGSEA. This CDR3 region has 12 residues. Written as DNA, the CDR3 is TGCACCGGCCGGGCCTCCAGCGGGACCCAGTACTTC. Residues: CTGRASSGTQYF.

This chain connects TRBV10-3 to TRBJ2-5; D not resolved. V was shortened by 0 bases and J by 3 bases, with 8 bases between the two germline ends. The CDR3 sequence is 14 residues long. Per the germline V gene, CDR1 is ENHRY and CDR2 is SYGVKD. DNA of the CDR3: TGTGCCATCAGTGAGTCGGTAGTGGAAGAGACCCAGTACTTC. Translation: CAISESVVEETQYF.

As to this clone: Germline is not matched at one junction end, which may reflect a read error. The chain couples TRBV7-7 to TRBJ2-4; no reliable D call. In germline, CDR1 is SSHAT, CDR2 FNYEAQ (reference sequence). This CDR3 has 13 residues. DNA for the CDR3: TGTGCTAGCAGCTTAGAAGCTACAAACATTCAGTACTTC. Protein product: CASSLEATNIQYF.

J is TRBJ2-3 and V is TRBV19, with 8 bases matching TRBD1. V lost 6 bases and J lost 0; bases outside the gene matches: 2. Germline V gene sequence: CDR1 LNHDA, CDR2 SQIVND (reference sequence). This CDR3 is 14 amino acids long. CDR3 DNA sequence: TGTGCCAGTAGCGACAGGGGAAGCACAGATACGCAGTATTTT. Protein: CASSDRGSTDTQYF.

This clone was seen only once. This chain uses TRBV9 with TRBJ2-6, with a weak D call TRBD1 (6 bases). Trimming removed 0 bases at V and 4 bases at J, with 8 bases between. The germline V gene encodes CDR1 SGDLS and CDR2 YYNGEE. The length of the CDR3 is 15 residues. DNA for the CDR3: TGTGCCAGCAGCGTAGCAGGGACAGGGGCCAACGTCCTGACTTTC. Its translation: CASSVAGTGANVLTF.

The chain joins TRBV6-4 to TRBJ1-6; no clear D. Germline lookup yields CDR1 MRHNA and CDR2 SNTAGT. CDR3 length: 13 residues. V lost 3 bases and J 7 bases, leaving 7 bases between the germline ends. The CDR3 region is CASSEGGNSPLHF. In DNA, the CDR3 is TGTGCCAGCAGTGAGGGAGGCAATTCACCCCTCCACTTT.